This TCR beta chain was identified in a study of radiotherapy plus CTLA-4 blockade in lung cancer. Across the whole study: Objective responses were observed in about a sixth of patients, and disease control was achieved by approximately 32%. Points from the study as a whole: An expansion of tumor-derived TCR clones occurred in blood after radiotherapy plus ipilimumab.

Only in-frame clones appear in the TCRdb table, and some are missing; sequencing was by immunoSEQ multiplex PCR. The table lists 70,000 to 100,000 clones, roughly 86% of them singletons. Participants had chemo-refractory metastatic non-small-cell lung cancer and were treated with focal radiation plus ipilimumab CTLA-4 blockade. Concerning this clone: What it binds is unknown.

The CDR3 covers 19 residues. Germline values: CDR1 WNHNN, CDR2 SYGVQD (reference sequence). Germline trimming cut 3 bases from V and 1 base from J; bases unmatched to any gene: 13. The sequencing here drew on peripheral blood, taken from a patient treated with radiotherapy plus ipilimumab. The receptor was derived from a human donor with non-small cell lung cancer who had a partial response to radiotherapy plus ipilimumab. The gene calls are TRBV10-1 and TRBJ2-2, with TRBD2 matching over 8 bases. As DNA, the CDR3 is TGCGCCAGCAGTGATGGGCTAGCGGGCGACACAATGAACACCGGGGAGCTGTTTTTT. Translated, it gives CASSDGLAGDTMNTGELFF.